This T cell receptor beta chain stems from a study of OX40 agonist ivuxolimab in advanced cancers. Study details: Administration of intravenous ivuxolimab to patients occurred every 2 weeks at 0.01 to 10 mg/kg.

This clone occurred a few times. The data were produced by immunoSEQ multiplex PCR, yet TCRdb's version contains in-frame clones alone and is incomplete. The profile shows about 20,000 clones, approximately 78% of them singletons. Germline loops: CDR1 SGHDN, CDR2 FVKESK. The CDR3 has 12 amino acids. V lost 1 base to trimming and J lost 6 bases, with 7 bases between them. This rearrangement joins TRBV14 to TRBJ2-7; D unresolved. Material: CD4+ or CD8+ T cells sorted from blood, obtained in a trial of the OX40 agonist ivuxolimab. The TCR sequence derives from an adult with an advanced solid tumor such as melanoma, head and neck, liver or kidney cancer. The CDR3 sequence is CASSQVPREQYF. The DNA of the CDR3 is TGTGCCAGCAGCCAAGTTCCCCGCGAGCAGTACTTC.